A single sample gave rise to the 25 T cell receptor beta chains below, sequenced in a study of human T cells and chemical hapten exposure. Time point in this sample: patch test 1, 2 weeks after DPC sensitization. Treatment: therapeutic diphenylcyclopropenone sensitization with weekly scalp DPC. One entry per CDR3 protein, called by TCRdb with MiXCR from the RACE reads. Of some 170,000 distinct CDR3 sequences listed, about a fifth are singletons. The source was whole blood, collected in connection with sensitization to the hapten diphenylcyclopropenone (DPC). These receptors came from a woman in her forties or fifties with alopecia areata. Some clones in this sample may be carry-over from other donors' samples.

The V gene is TRBV12-3 or TRBV12-4, the J gene TRBJ2-1; 9 bases are a match to TRBD1. V was clipped by 2 bases and J by 0 bases; unmatched bases: 14. The CDR3 runs 20 residues. Written as DNA, the CDR3 is TGTGCCAGCAGTTTAAGTTCTCGCAGAGACAGGGGGGACTCCTACAATGAGCAGTTCTTC. Translated: CASSLSSRRDRGDSYNEQFF.

This clonotype showed up just a few times. This sequence joins TRBV5-1 and TRBJ1-2; TRBD1 agrees at 9 bases. The V gene end was trimmed by 5 bases and the J gene end by 5 bases; junction bases not matched to a gene: 7. This CDR3 is built from 14 residues. In germline, CDR1 is SGHRS, CDR2 YFSETQ. The CDR3 DNA is TGCGCCAGCAGACAAAGACAGGGGGAGTATGGCTACACCTTC. Its protein product is CASRQRQGEYGYTF. The complete variable domain, with remaining parts taken from reference TRBV5-1 and TRBJ1-2, reads KAGVTQTPRYLIKTRGQQVTLSCSPISGHRSVSWYQQTPGQGLQFLFEYFSETQRNKGNFPGRFSGRQFSNSRSEMNVSTLELGDSALYLCASRQRQGEYGYTFGSGTRLTVV.

J is TRBJ2-7 and V is TRBV7-3, with D possibly TRBD1 on 5 matching bases. This CDR3 region has 14 residues. V lost 5 bases to trimming and J lost 3 bases, with 14 bases between them. In germline, CDR1 is SGHTA, CDR2 FQGTGA. CDR3 sequence reads: CASSVSGKGYEQYF. In nucleotides, the CDR3 is TGTGCCAGCAGCGTGTCAGGGAAGGGCTACGAGCAGTACTTC.

This clonotype has a handful of counts. This sequence joins TRBV6-1 and TRBJ2-2; D not resolved. CDR3 length: 13 amino acids. Germline V gene data show CDR1 as MNHNS and CDR2 as SASEGT. V dropped 8 bases and J dropped 0 bases, with 7 bases sitting between them. CDR3 in amino acids: CASCPANTGELFF. CDR3 DNA: TGTGCCAGCTGCCCGGCGAACACCGGGGAGCTGTTTTTT.

This clonotype was found a few times. The gene calls are TRBV28 and TRBJ2-3; D is uncertain. Deletions cut 4 bases from V and 2 bases from J, with 10 bases between. This CDR3 spans 14 amino acids. The germline gives CDR1 MDHEN, CDR2 SYDVKM. CDR3 in amino acids: CASSSGPSTDTQYF. The CDR3 DNA reads as TGTGCCAGCAGTTCCGGACCCTCCACAGATACGCAGTATTTT.

The rearrangement links TRBV4-2 to TRBJ2-7; 8 nucleotides match TRBD1. The CDR3 covers 15 residues. The J segment lost 3 bases and the V segment lost 6 bases, leaving 10 bases of the junction unmatched. Germline loops: CDR1 LGHNA, CDR2 YNFKEQ. The CDR3 region is CASSPGQGTLYEQYF. The CDR3, as DNA: TGTGCCAGCAGTCCCGGACAGGGTACCCTCTACGAGCAGTACTTC.

The J gene is TRBJ1-4, the V gene TRBV2, with D perhaps TRBD1 (5 bases). CDR1 is SNHLY and CDR2 is FYNNEI in the germline V gene. The CDR3 runs 17 residues. V lost 8 bases and J 1 base, leaving 20 bases between the germline ends. The CDR3 sequence is CASEGQAPLGTNEKLFF. The CDR3, as DNA: TGTGCCAGCGAGGGGCAGGCCCCCCTGGGAACTAATGAAAAACTGTTTTTT.

CDR3 coding DNA: TGTGCCAGCAGCTTTGAGTACGAGCAGTACTTC. Amino acids: CASSFEYEQYF. V and J are TRBV7-9 and TRBJ2-7; D is uncertain. Germline V gene data show CDR1 as SEHNR and CDR2 as FQNEAQ (reference sequence). The V and J ends lost 3 bases and 4 bases respectively, with 4 bases between them. The CDR3 contains 11 residues.

V is TRBV20-1 and J is TRBJ2-3; 9 bases line up with TRBD2. Germline trimming cut 3 bases from V and 3 bases from J; bases unmatched to any gene: 7. Germline V gene lookup returns CDR1 DFQATT and CDR2 SNEGSKA (reference sequence). This CDR3 comprises 15 residues. The CDR3, as DNA: TGCAGTGCTAGCTTGGCGGGAGGGGATACAGATACGCAGTATTTT. This gives the protein CSASLAGGDTDTQYF.

J is TRBJ1-6 and V is TRBV2, with D unresolved. The germline gives CDR1 SNHLY, CDR2 FYNNEI. Deletions cut 6 bases from V and 8 bases from J, with 14 bases between. The CDR3 extends over 14 amino acids. CDR3 DNA: TGTGCCAGCAGGCCCGGGTTCGGTTATTCACCCCTCCACTTT. It codes for CASRPGFGYSPLHF.

This clonotype was recorded a few times. The rearrangement uses TRBV12-3 or TRBV12-4 and TRBJ1-1; 8 bases align to TRBD1. V dropped 3 bases and J dropped 11; count of bases not matched to a gene: 5. The CDR3 covers 12 residues. The CDR3 reads CASSLSQGAAFF. CDR3 sequence (DNA): TGTGCCAGCAGTTTGTCCCAGGGGGCCGCTTTCTTT.

This clonotype was observed a single time. The rearrangement joins TRBV6-5 to TRBJ2-1; TRBD2 matches at 7 bases. This CDR3 comprises 18 residues. CDR1 is MNHEY, CDR2 SVGAGI, per germline. J gave up 2 bases and V 0 bases, and 10 bases lay outside the gene matches. CDR3 in amino acids: CASSYSIPGGSTYNEQFF. DNA of the CDR3: TGTGCCAGCAGTTACTCGATTCCAGGCGGGAGTACCTACAATGAGCAGTTCTTC.

This clonotype was observed once. The chain joins TRBV12-3 or TRBV12-4 to TRBJ2-7; D remains ambiguous. This CDR3 comprises 14 residues. The germline V and J ends were trimmed by 7 bases and 0 bases, with 13 bases remaining between them. The CDR3 spells CASKSSQYSYEQYF. The CDR3 nucleotides are TGTGCCAGCAAATCCTCCCAGTACTCCTACGAGCAGTACTTC.

This clonotype was detected a few times. This chain uses TRBV6-5 with TRBJ2-7; 13 nucleotides match TRBD2. Losses at the gene ends were 7 bases for V and 2 bases for J; bases not matched to a gene: 2. Germline lookup yields CDR1 MNHEY and CDR2 SVGAGI. This CDR3 is built from 14 residues. The CDR3 region is CASNGLAGAYEQYF. As DNA, the CDR3 is TGTGCCAGCAACGGACTAGCGGGAGCCTACGAGCAGTACTTC.

This chain joins TRBV29-1 and TRBJ1-2, with unresolved D. The CDR3 is 11 amino acids. Germline V gives CDR1 SQVTM, CDR2 ANQGSEA. V was cut by 7 bases and J by 4 bases, with 10 bases left in between. CDR3 in DNA: TGCAGCGCTTATGGTGGCTATGGCTACACCTTC. It yields the protein CSAYGGYGYTF.

This clonotype was detected a few times. The genes are TRBV20-1 and TRBJ2-5; weak D call: TRBD1 (6 bases). This CDR3 has 14 amino acids. The V gene's germline CDR1 is DFQATT and CDR2 SNEGSKA (reference sequence). The ends were cut back, 1 base at V and 1 base at J, with 10 bases in the middle. The CDR3 here is CSARGQGSQETQYF. The CDR3 coding sequence is TGCAGTGCTAGAGGTCAGGGGAGCCAAGAGACCCAGTACTTC.

The chain uses TRBV5-1 and TRBJ1-4, with D perhaps TRBD1 (5 bases). Germline CDR1 and CDR2: SGHRS and YFSETQ. The CDR3 contains 14 residues. V was clipped by 4 bases and J by 5 bases, with 12 bases between them. In DNA form, the CDR3 reads TGCGCCAGCAGCCCGGGACGACAGAATGAAAAACTGTTTTTT. Protein sequence: CASSPGRQNEKLFF.

This clonotype was counted between two and nine times. The V gene is TRBV20-1, the J gene TRBJ2-3; 7 bases agree with TRBD1. This CDR3 comprises 15 residues. V was clipped by 8 bases and J by 7 bases; unmatched bases: 18. Germline loops: CDR1 DFQATT, CDR2 SNEGSKA (reference sequence). The DNA of the CDR3 is TGCAGTATTGGAGAGGGGCTCTCCAGGGGGAATACGCAGTATTTT. This gives the protein CSIGEGLSRGNTQYF.

This clonotype was picked up a small number of times. The chain carries TRBV28 and TRBJ2-7; D may be TRBD1 (6 bases). The CDR3 has 14 residues. V lost 5 bases to trimming and J lost 2 bases, with 13 bases between them. Germline CDR1 MDHEN, CDR2 SYDVKM. Here the CDR3 reads CASSQGGLAYEQYF. DNA for the CDR3: TGTGCCAGCAGTCAAGGGGGTCTGGCCTACGAGCAGTACTTC.

This clonotype was observed a handful of times. The J gene is TRBJ2-4, the V gene TRBV6-1; D gene uncertain. The CDR3 length is 14 residues. V lost 6 bases and J lost 5, with 14 bases in between. Germline loops: CDR1 MNHNS, CDR2 SASEGT. The CDR3 loop reads CASRTWGGQNIQYF. Here the CDR3 DNA reads TGTGCCAGCAGGACGTGGGGTGGCCAAAACATTCAGTACTTC.

The rearrangement uses TRBV2 and TRBJ1-2; D ambiguous. The CDR3 is made up of 15 amino acids. In germline, CDR1 is SNHLY, CDR2 FYNNEI. V lost 2 bases and J 7 bases, leaving 17 bases between the germline ends. For the CDR3, the DNA is TGTGCCAGCAGTGAATCCCGCGAGGGAGGAAGTGGCTACACCTTC. Protein product: CASSESREGGSGYTF.

The V and J genes are TRBV5-1 and TRBJ2-3, with 7 bases fitting TRBD2. The CDR3 has 15 residues. Germline lookup yields CDR1 SGHRS and CDR2 YFSETQ. V dropped 0 bases and J dropped 4; count of bases not matched to a gene: 5. The CDR3 sequence is CASSLEGGSSDTQYF. The DNA for the CDR3 is TGCGCCAGCAGCTTGGAAGGCGGGAGCTCAGATACGCAGTATTTT.

This chain uses TRBV7-2 with TRBJ1-1; 8 bases are shared with TRBD1. Per germline, CDR1 SGHTA and CDR2 FQGNSA. Trimming took 6 bases from V and 1 from J; bases not matched to a gene: 7. The CDR3 spans 15 residues. CDR3 amino acids: CASRRDRGTNTEAFF. CDR3 nucleotide sequence: TGTGCCAGCAGACGAGACAGGGGCACGAACACTGAAGCTTTCTTT.

This clonotype was seen a single time. The junction and the germline gene differ at one end; a read error may be behind it. The chain joins TRBV20-1 to TRBJ2-1; 14 bases are a match to TRBD2. Germline values: CDR1 DFQATT, CDR2 SNEGSKA (reference sequence). The CDR3 contains 17 residues. This chain's CDR3 is CSVRLAGGPSSYNEQFF. CDR3 nucleotides: TGCAGTGTTAGACTAGCGGGAGGGCCCAGCTCCTACAATGAGCAGTTCTTC.

This rearrangement joins TRBV3-1 to TRBJ2-5; D is ambiguous. V was pared by 4 bases and J by 1 base, with 10 bases between. CDR1 and CDR2 from the germline V gene are LGHDT and YNNKEL (reference sequence). This CDR3 is built from 14 residues. The CDR3 nucleotides read TGTGCCAGCAGCCCACCCGGCGCCCAAGAGACCCAGTACTTC. Protein sequence: CASSPPGAQETQYF.